What follows describes a single T cell receptor beta chain. TCRbeta library preparation incorporated unique molecular identifiers. TCRdb fed the PCR reads into MiXCR, producing one record per CDR3 protein. The table records roughly 500,000 distinct CDR3 sequences, approximately 29% of them present only once. The CDR3 is 14 residues long. Trimming left V 3 bases short and J 3 bases short, with 10 bases between. Germline assignment: CDR1 MDHEN and CDR2 SYDVKM. This sample is drawn from a study of T-cell reconstitution after alpha-beta-depleted transplantation in children. The chain links TRBV28 to TRBJ2-3; D is unresolved. The specimen comprised PBMCs from the stem cell graft donor, sampled from the stem cell graft. This sequence was found in a human donor who donated a stem cell graft to a child with aplastic anemia. The CDR3 sequence: CASSFSSGTDTQYF. CDR3 nucleotide sequence: TGTGCCAGCAGTTTTTCTAGTGGAACAGATACGCAGTATTTT.